The 15 T cell receptor beta chains given below trace back to one sample, sequenced in a study of human T cells and chemical hapten exposure. Documented time point: patch test 1, 2 weeks after DPC sensitization. Noted treatment: therapeutic diphenylcyclopropenone sensitization with weekly scalp DPC. Via MiXCR, TCRdb re-called the RACE reads, giving one row per CDR3 protein. The data contain roughly 380,000 distinct CDR3 sequences, approximately 5% of them singletons. Sample: whole blood, taken in connection with sensitization to the hapten diphenylcyclopropenone (DPC). Receptors were obtained from a woman in her fifties or sixties with alopecia areata. Some clones in this sample may be carry-over from other donors' samples.

This clonotype appeared many times. This chain joins TRBV20-1 and TRBJ1-5; 9 nucleotides agree with TRBD1. After removal of 3 bases from V and 7 bases from J, the junction contained 7 bases not matched to a gene. This CDR3 has 14 residues. Germline V CDR1 and CDR2: DFQATT, SNEGSKA (reference sequence). Here the CDR3 DNA reads TGCAGTGCTAGCCCCGGGACAGGGAAACAGCCCCAGCATTTT. The encoded protein is CSASPGTGKQPQHF.

This sequence joins TRBV7-2 and TRBJ1-2, with D hard to call. Germline V lookup: CDR1 SGHTA, CDR2 FQGNSA. This CDR3 is 15 amino acids long. Trimming took 1 base from V and 2 from J, leaving 11 bases between them. CDR3 residues: CASSLGGTPNYGYTF. The CDR3 bases are TGTGCCAGCAGCTTAGGAGGAACACCGAACTATGGCTACACCTTC.

This clonotype was observed at least ten times. The chain links TRBV5-4 to TRBJ1-1; D call uncertain. CDR3 size: 14 residues. V lost 0 bases to trimming and J lost 0 bases, with 6 bases between them. In germline, CDR1 is SGHNT, CDR2 YYREEE (reference sequence). CDR3 coding DNA: TGTGCCAGCAGCTTGGAACAGATGAACACTGAAGCTTTCTTT. Encoded protein: CASSLEQMNTEAFF.

This clonotype was seen a handful of times. CDR3 amino acids: CASSPRGADEAFF. The CDR3 nucleotides read TGTGCCAGCTCACCACGAGGGGCAGACGAAGCTTTCTTT. The rearrangement uses TRBV18 and TRBJ1-1, with D perhaps TRBD1 (5 bases). The CDR3 runs to 13 residues. The V gene's germline CDR1 is KGHSH and CDR2 LQKENI. Deletions cut 1 base from V and 8 bases from J, with 11 bases between.

The sample holds a few counts of this clonotype. The gene calls are TRBV7-8 and TRBJ1-5, with D possibly matching TRBD1 (5 bases). Germline CDR1 SGHVS, CDR2 FQNEAQ. This CDR3 is 15 amino acids long. Trimming removed 1 base at V and 5 bases at J, with 12 bases between. The CDR3 reads CASSLESQGYQPQHF. DNA for the CDR3: TGTGCCAGCAGCTTAGAGTCGCAGGGTTATCAGCCCCAGCATTTT.

This clonotype was counted at least ten times. V and J are TRBV5-1 and TRBJ2-1; 9 bases map to TRBD1. V gave up 2 bases and J gave up 3 bases; unmatched junction bases: 3. The CDR3 contains 15 residues. CDR1 and CDR2 (germline): SGHRS, YFSETQ. CDR3 sequence reads: CASSLQGADYNEQFF. Here the CDR3 DNA reads TGCGCCAGCAGCTTACAGGGGGCGGACTACAATGAGCAGTTCTTC.

This clonotype showed up many times. The chain recombines TRBV11-2 with TRBJ2-1; TRBD2 matches at 9 bases. V lost 5 bases to trimming and J lost 4 bases; unmatched junction nucleotides: 6. Germline CDR1 SGHAT, CDR2 FQNNGV. This CDR3 is built from 15 residues. Here the CDR3 reads CASSVSGSTYNEQFF. CDR3 sequence (DNA): TGTGCCAGCAGCGTTAGCGGGAGTACGTACAATGAGCAGTTCTTC.

Ten or more counts support this clonotype. The chain carries TRBV5-1 and TRBJ2-3; weak D call: TRBD1 (6 bases). This CDR3 contains 14 residues. V gave up 4 bases and J gave up 2 bases, with 11 bases separating them. CDR1 and CDR2 (germline): SGHRS, YFSETQ. The CDR3 reads CASSQGQSTDTQYF. CDR3 sequence (DNA): TGCGCCAGCAGCCAAGGACAGTCCACAGATACGCAGTATTTT.

This clonotype was found many times. This chain uses TRBV7-2 with TRBJ2-3, with D unresolved. There are 15 residues in the CDR3. The ends were cut back, 2 bases at V and 2 bases at J, with 11 bases in the middle. CDR1 and CDR2 (germline): SGHTA, FQGNSA. In DNA form, the CDR3 reads TGTGCCAGCAGCTTACTGGGGATTCCCACAGATACGCAGTATTTT. The encoded protein is CASSLLGIPTDTQYF.

This clonotype was observed a few times. This chain connects TRBV12-3 or TRBV12-4 to TRBJ2-1, with TRBD2 matching over 12 bases. This CDR3 is built from 17 residues. V lost 1 base to trimming and J lost 7 bases; unmatched junction nucleotides: 8. CDR3 region: CASSLVPSGRAWNEQFF. As DNA, the CDR3 is TGTGCCAGCAGTTTAGTGCCTAGCGGGAGGGCCTGGAATGAGCAGTTCTTC.

This clonotype came up many times. The chain has TRBV5-5 and TRBJ1-2; the D gene is possibly TRBD1 (5 bases). The germline gives CDR1 SGHKS, CDR2 YYEKEE (reference sequence). The CDR3 is made up of 15 amino acids. V gave up 4 bases and J gave up 4 bases, with 17 bases separating them. The DNA of the CDR3 is TGTGCCAGCAGCCCAACGGGGGGACCGCGCTATGGCTACACCTTC. This encodes CASSPTGGPRYGYTF.

This rearrangement joins TRBV6-5 to TRBJ2-7; D gene ambiguous. The CDR3 loop spans 12 amino acids. Germline loops: CDR1 MNHEY, CDR2 SVGAGI. Deletions cut 4 bases from V and 5 bases from J, with 9 bases between. CDR3 DNA: TGTGCCAGCAGTTCCGTAAGGAACGAGCAGTACTTC. This encodes CASSSVRNEQYF.

The rearrangement links TRBV6-6 to TRBJ2-3; no reliable D call. Germline CDR1 is MNHNY and CDR2 is SVGAGI (reference sequence). The germline V and J ends were trimmed by 10 bases and 3 bases, with 17 bases remaining between them. The CDR3 runs to 14 residues. The CDR3 nucleotides are TGTGCCACAACGATCGGGCGGCCGACAGATACGCAGTATTTT. Its translation: CATTIGRPTDTQYF.

The table lists this clonotype with many counts. This rearrangement joins TRBV9 to TRBJ2-1, with a tentative D call TRBD2 (6 bases). V lost 3 bases to trimming and J lost 5 bases, with 9 bases between them. The CDR3 runs 13 residues. Germline V gives CDR1 SGDLS, CDR2 YYNGEE. The CDR3 protein is CASSDGGNNEQFF. CDR3 bases: TGTGCCAGCAGCGACGGGGGAAACAATGAGCAGTTCTTC.

This clonotype was counted a few times. This chain links TRBV6-1 with TRBJ2-7; 8 bases line up with TRBD1. The trim removed 6 bases at V and 10 bases at J, leaving 11 bases unmatched. The CDR3 has 13 amino acids. Germline lookup yields CDR1 MNHNS and CDR2 SASEGT. Written as DNA, the CDR3 is TGTGCCAGCAGCACCGGGACAGGACCCACTCAGTACTTC. Encoded protein: CASSTGTGPTQYF.